The next 11 T cell receptor beta chains were all read from a single sample in a study of blood T cell repertoires in COVID-19. The method was immunoSEQ multiplex PCR; TCRdb's version includes in-frame clones alone and lacks a portion of them. The sample has about 200,000 clones; over 75% are singletons. The specimen sequenced was peripheral blood. The source is a man aged 35-49 years with active or convalescent COVID-19.

This chain's CDR3 is CASSSGQANTIYF. Here the CDR3 DNA reads TGTGCCAGCAGCTCCGGACAGGCGAACACCATATATTTT. J is TRBJ1-3 and V is TRBV7-9, with 7 bases identical to TRBD1. V was pared by 4 bases and J by 7 bases, with 4 bases of the junction left unmatched. This CDR3 has 13 amino acids. The germline gives CDR1 SEHNR, CDR2 FQNEAQ (reference sequence).

The chain uses TRBV7-9 and TRBJ1-2; no definite D call. CDR1 and CDR2 from the germline V gene are SEHNR and FQNEAQ (reference sequence). The CDR3 contains 14 residues. Trimming pared 5 bases from V and 4 bases from J, leaving 14 bases between. CDR3 in amino acids: CASSPVVSFYGYTF. The CDR3 bases are TGTGCCAGCAGCCCAGTTGTCTCCTTCTATGGCTACACCTTC. Based on the CDR3 plus reference TRBV7-9 and TRBJ1-2, the full variable domain is DTGVSQNPRHKITKRGQNVTFRCDPISEHNRLYWYRQTLGQGPEFLTYFQNEAQLEKSRLLSDRFSAERPKGSFSTLEIQRTEQGDSAMYLCASSPVVSFYGYTFGSGTRLTVV.

V gene TRBV5-1 combines with J gene TRBJ1-5; D unclear. Germline CDR1 reads SGHRS; CDR2 reads YFSETQ. Trimming took 0 bases from V and 15 from J, leaving 25 bases between them. This CDR3 is 16 amino acids long. CDR3 loop: CASSLAGPRAVESLHF. In DNA form, the CDR3 reads TGCGCCAGCAGCTTGGCCGGTCCGCGGGCGGTAGAGTCCTTGCATTTT.

This sequence joins TRBV28 and TRBJ1-5, with D possibly TRBD1 on 6 matching bases. V lost 2 bases and J lost 6, with 11 bases in between. Germline CDR1 reads MDHEN; CDR2 reads SYDVKM. The CDR3 has 14 residues. CDR3 sequence reads: CASSLDRTGQPQHF. The DNA of the CDR3 is TGTGCCAGCAGTTTAGACAGGACGGGTCAGCCCCAGCATTTT. Based on the CDR3 plus reference TRBV28 and TRBJ1-5, the full variable domain is DVKVTQSSRYLVKRTGEKVFLECVQDMDHENMFWYRQDPGLGLRLIYFSYDVKMKEKGDIPEGYSVSREKKERFSLILESASTNQTSMYLCASSLDRTGQPQHFGDGTRLSIL.

The CDR3 region is CASSLLAGGPNEQFF. CDR3 nucleotides: TGTGCCAGCAGCTTACTAGCGGGAGGTCCCAATGAGCAGTTCTTC. The J gene is TRBJ2-1, the V gene TRBV7-9, with 11 bases identical to TRBD2. This CDR3 has 15 amino acids. Germline lookup yields CDR1 SEHNR and CDR2 FQNEAQ (reference sequence). The V gene end was trimmed by 2 bases and the J gene end by 6 bases; junction bases not matched to a gene: 3.

This clone was found once. The chain recombines TRBV27 with TRBJ2-3, with D tentatively TRBD2 (6 bases). The CDR3 has 16 residues. Trimming shortened V by 4 bases and J by 3 bases, and 17 bases separated the two germline ends. The germline CDR1 and CDR2 sequences are MNHEY and SMNVEV (reference sequence). The CDR3 is CASSWPAGTQTDTQYF. The DNA for the CDR3 is TGTGCCAGCAGTTGGCCCGCGGGAACACAGACAGATACGCAGTATTTT.

V and J are TRBV10-3 and TRBJ2-1; D possibly corresponds to TRBD1 (6 bases). Trimming removed 3 bases at V and 8 bases at J, with 17 bases between. CDR1 and CDR2 from the germline V gene are ENHRY and SYGVKD. The CDR3 sequence is 15 residues long. For the CDR3, the DNA is TGTGCCATCAGTGATCAGGGGTCGACAGTGCATGAGCAGTTCTTC. This codes for CAISDQGSTVHEQFF.

The rearrangement links TRBV11-2 to TRBJ1-3, with a possible D match to TRBD1 (6 bases). Trimming stripped 2 bases from V and 4 bases from J, with 9 bases between. Germline V CDR1 and CDR2: SGHAT, FQNNGV. The CDR3 is 14 residues long. CDR3: CASSLTGQGNTIYF. CDR3 sequence (DNA): TGTGCCAGCAGCTTAACAGGGCAAGGAAACACCATATATTTT. Full variable domain (remainder filled in from reference TRBV11-2 and TRBJ1-3): EAGVAQSPRYKIIEKRQSVAFWCNPISGHATLYWYQQILGQGPKLLIQFQNNGVVDDSQLPKDRFSAERLKGVDSTLKIQPAKLEDSAVYLCASSLTGQGNTIYFGEGSWLTVV.

The genes are TRBV28 and TRBJ2-3, with 10 bases matching TRBD1. Germline V gene sequence: CDR1 MDHEN, CDR2 SYDVKM. Losses at the gene ends were 8 bases for V and 2 bases for J; bases not matched to a gene: 10. The CDR3 consists of 16 residues. The CDR3 DNA sequence: TGTGCCAGCTCGACAGGGGGCAGGGGCCTCACAGATACGCAGTATTTT. The encoded protein is CASSTGGRGLTDTQYF.

The chain uses TRBV9 and TRBJ1-2; 9 bases align to TRBD1. V was pared by 4 bases and J by 6 bases, with 13 bases of the junction left unmatched. The CDR3 has 16 residues. Germline V lookup: CDR1 SGDLS, CDR2 YYNGEE. CDR3 coding DNA: TGTGCCAGCAGCCTCAGGGGGGACAGGGAAAGGGATGGCTACACCTTC. Translated: CASSLRGDRERDGYTF. The full variable domain, completed using reference TRBV9 and TRBJ1-2, is DSGVTQTPKHLITATGQRVTLRCSPRSGDLSVYWYQQSLDQGLQFLIQYYNGEERAKGNILERFSAQQFPDLHSELNLSSLELGDSALYFCASSLRGDRERDGYTFGSGTRLTVV.

This chain links TRBV28 with TRBJ1-3; 8 bases agree with TRBD1. Unmatched junction bases numbered 12, after V lost 6 bases and J lost 2 bases. The CDR3 runs to 17 residues. Germline CDR1 MDHEN, CDR2 SYDVKM. The CDR3 region is CASRTGESIPAGNTIYF. CDR3 sequence (DNA): TGTGCCAGCAGGACAGGGGAATCAATACCGGCTGGAAACACCATATATTTT.